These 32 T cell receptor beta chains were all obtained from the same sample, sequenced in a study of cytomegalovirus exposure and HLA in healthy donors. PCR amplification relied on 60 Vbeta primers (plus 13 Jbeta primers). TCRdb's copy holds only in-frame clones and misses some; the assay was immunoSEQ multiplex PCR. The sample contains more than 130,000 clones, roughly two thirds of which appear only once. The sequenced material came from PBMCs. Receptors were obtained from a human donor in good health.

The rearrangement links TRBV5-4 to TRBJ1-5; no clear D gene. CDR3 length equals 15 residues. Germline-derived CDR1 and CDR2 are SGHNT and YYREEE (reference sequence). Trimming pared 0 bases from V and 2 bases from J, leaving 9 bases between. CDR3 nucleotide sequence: TGTGCCAGCAGCTTGGGTACAGAACGCAATCAGCCCCAGCATTTT. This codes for CASSLGTERNQPQHF. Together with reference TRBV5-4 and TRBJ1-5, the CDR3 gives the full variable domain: ETGVTQSPTHLIKTRGQQVTLRCSSQSGHNTVSWYQQALGQGPQFIFQYYREEENGRGNFPPRFSGLQFPNYSSELNVNALELDDSALYLCASSLGTERNQPQHFGDGTRLSIL.

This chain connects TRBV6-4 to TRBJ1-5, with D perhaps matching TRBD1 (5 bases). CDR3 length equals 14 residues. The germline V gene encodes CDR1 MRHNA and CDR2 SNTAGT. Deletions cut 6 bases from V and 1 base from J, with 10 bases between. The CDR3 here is CASRRGRSNQPQHF. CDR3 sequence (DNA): TGTGCCAGCAGGCGGGGACGGAGCAATCAGCCCCAGCATTTT.

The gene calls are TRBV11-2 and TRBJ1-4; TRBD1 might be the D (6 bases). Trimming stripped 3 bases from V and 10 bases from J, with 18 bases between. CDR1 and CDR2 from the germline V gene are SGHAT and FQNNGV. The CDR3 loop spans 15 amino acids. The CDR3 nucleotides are TGTGCCAGCAGCTTGGACGGACAGAGGGGTGGAAAACTGTTTTTT. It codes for CASSLDGQRGGKLFF. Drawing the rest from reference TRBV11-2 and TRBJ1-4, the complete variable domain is EAGVAQSPRYKIIEKRQSVAFWCNPISGHATLYWYQQILGQGPKLLIQFQNNGVVDDSQLPKDRFSAERLKGVDSTLKIQPAKLEDSAVYLCASSLDGQRGGKLFFGSGTQLSVL.

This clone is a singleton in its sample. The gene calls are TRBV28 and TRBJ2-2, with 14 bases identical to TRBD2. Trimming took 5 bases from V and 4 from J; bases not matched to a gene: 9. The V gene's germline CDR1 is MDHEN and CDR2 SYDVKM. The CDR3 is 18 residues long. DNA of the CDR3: TGTGCCAGCAGTCCGGGACTAGCGGGGGTACTTCTCACCGGGGAGCTGTTTTTT. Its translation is CASSPGLAGVLLTGELFF.

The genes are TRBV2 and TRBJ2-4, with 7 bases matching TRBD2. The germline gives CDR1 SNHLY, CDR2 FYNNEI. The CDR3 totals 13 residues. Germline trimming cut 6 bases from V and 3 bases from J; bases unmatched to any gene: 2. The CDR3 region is CASSWDYKNIQYF. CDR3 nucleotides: TGTGCCAGCAGCTGGGACTACAAAAACATTCAGTACTTC.

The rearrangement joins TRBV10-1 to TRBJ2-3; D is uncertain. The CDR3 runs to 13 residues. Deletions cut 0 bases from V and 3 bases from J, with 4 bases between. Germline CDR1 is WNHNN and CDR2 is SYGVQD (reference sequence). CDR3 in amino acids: CASSESQTDTQYF. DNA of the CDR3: TGCGCCAGCAGTGAGTCCCAAACAGATACGCAGTATTTT.

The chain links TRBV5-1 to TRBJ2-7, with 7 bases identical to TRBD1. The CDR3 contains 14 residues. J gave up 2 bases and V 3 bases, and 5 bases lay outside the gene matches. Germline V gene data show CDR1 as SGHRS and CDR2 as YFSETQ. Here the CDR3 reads CASSSRDSTYEQYF. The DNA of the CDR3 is TGCGCCAGCAGCTCCCGGGACAGTACCTACGAGCAGTACTTC.

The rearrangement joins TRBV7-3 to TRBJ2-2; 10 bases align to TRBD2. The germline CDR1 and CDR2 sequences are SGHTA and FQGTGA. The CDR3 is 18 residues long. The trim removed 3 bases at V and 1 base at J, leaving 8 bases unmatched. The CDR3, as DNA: TGTGCCAGCAGCTTCCCCTCCGGACTAGCGGAGAACACCGGGGAGCTGTTTTTT. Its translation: CASSFPSGLAENTGELFF.

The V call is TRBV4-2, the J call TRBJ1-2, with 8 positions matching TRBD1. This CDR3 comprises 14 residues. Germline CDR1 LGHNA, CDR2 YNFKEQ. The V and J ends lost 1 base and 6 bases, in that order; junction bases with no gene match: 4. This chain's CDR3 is CASSQAGQGNGYTF. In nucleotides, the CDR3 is TGTGCCAGCAGCCAAGCAGGACAGGGAAATGGCTACACCTTC.

The CDR3 sequence: CASSEGRNTEAFF. The CDR3 DNA is TGTGCCAGCTCCGAAGGGAGGAACACTGAAGCTTTCTTT. The J gene is TRBJ1-1, the V gene TRBV9; D gene ambiguous. The CDR3 runs to 13 residues. The V and J ends lost 7 bases and 1 base respectively, with 11 bases between them. Germline values: CDR1 SGDLS, CDR2 YYNGEE.

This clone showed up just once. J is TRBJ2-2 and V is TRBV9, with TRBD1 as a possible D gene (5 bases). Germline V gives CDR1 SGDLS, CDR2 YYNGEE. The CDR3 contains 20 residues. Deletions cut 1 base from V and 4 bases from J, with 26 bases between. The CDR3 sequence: CASSVTSSPGQRKPTGELFF. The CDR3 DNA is TGTGCCAGCAGCGTAACAAGCTCTCCTGGACAAAGGAAACCCACCGGGGAGCTGTTTTTT.

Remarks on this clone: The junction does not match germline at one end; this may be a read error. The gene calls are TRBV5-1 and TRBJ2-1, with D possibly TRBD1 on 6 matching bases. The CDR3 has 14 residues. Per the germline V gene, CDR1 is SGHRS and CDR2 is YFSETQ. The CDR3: CASTLGAGWDEQFF. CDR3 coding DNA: TGCGCCAGCACCTTGGGGGCTGGGTGGGATGAGCAGTTCTTC.

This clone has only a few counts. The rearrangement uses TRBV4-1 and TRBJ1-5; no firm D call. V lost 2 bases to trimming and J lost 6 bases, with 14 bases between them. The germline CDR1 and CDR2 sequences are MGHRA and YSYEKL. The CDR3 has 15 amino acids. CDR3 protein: CASSQTPSTSQPQHF. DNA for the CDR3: TGCGCCAGCAGCCAAACCCCCTCGACAAGTCAGCCCCAGCATTTT.

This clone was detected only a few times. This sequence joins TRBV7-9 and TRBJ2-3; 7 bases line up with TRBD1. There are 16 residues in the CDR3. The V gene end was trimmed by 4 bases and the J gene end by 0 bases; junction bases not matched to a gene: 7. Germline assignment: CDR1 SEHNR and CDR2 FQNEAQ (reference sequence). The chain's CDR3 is CASSSNRGYSTDTQYF. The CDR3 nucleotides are TGTGCCAGCAGCTCCAACAGGGGATATAGCACAGATACGCAGTATTTT.

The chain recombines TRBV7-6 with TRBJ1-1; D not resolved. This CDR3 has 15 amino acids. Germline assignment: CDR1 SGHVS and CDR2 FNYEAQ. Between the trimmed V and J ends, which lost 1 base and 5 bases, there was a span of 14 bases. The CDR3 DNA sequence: TGTGCCAGCAGCTTAGAAGGAGTCCGGTTTACTGAAGCTTTCTTT. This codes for CASSLEGVRFTEAFF.

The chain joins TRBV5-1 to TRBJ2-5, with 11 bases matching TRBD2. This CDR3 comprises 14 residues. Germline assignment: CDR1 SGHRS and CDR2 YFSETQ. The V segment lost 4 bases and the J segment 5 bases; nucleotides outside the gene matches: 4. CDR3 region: CASSLTSGIETQYF. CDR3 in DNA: TGCGCCAGCAGCCTGACTAGCGGGATTGAGACCCAGTACTTC.

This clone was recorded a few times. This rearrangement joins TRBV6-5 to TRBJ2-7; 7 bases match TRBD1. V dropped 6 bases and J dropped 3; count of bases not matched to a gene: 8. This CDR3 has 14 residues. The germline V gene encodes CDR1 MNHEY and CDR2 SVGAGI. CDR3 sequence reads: CASRDREIDYEQYF. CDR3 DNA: TGTGCCAGCAGAGACAGGGAAATCGACTACGAGCAGTACTTC.

CDR3 protein: CASSSRDFQHF. In DNA, the CDR3 is TGTGCCAGCAGTTCCAGGGATTTCCAGCATTTT. The rearrangement links TRBV6-6 to TRBJ1-5; possible D gene TRBD1, 5 bases. Germline lookup yields CDR1 MNHNY and CDR2 SVGAGI (reference sequence). CDR3 length equals 11 residues. V was cut by 4 bases and J by 12 bases, with 10 bases left in between.

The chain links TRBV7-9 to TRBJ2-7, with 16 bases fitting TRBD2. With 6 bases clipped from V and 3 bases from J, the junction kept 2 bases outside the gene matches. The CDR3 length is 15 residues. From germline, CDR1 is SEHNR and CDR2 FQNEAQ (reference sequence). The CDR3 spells CASSGTSGRDYEQYF. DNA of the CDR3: TGTGCCAGCAGTGGGACTAGCGGGAGGGACTACGAGCAGTACTTC.

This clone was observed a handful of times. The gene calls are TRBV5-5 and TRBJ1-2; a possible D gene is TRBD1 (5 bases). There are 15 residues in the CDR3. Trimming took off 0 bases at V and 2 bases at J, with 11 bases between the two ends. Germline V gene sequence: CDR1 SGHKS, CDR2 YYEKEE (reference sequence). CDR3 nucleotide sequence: TGTGCCAGCAGCTTGGCCGCGGGGGGAAACTATGGCTACACCTTC. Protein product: CASSLAAGGNYGYTF.

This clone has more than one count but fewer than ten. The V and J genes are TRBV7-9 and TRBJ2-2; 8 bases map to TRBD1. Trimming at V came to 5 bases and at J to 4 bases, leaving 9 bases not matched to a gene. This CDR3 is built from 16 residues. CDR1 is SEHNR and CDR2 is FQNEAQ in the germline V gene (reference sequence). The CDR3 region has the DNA TGTGCCAGCAGCCCGCCGGACAGGGCGGGCACCGGGGAGCTGTTTTTT. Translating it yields CASSPPDRAGTGELFF. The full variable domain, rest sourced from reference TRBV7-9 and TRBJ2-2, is DTGVSQNPRHKITKRGQNVTFRCDPISEHNRLYWYRQTLGQGPEFLTYFQNEAQLEKSRLLSDRFSAERPKGSFSTLEIQRTEQGDSAMYLCASSPPDRAGTGELFFGEGSRLTVL.

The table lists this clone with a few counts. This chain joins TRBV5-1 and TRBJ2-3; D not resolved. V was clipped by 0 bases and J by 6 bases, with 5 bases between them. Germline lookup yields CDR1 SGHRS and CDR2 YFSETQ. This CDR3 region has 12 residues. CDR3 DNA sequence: TGCGCCAGCAGCTTGGTTAGCGATACGCAGTATTTT. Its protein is CASSLVSDTQYF.

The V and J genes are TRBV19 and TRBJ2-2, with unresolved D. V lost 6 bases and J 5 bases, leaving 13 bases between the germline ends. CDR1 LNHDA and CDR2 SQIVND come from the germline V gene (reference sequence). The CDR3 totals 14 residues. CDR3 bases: TGTGCCAGTAGAGATAGCCTGCTGACCGGGGAGCTGTTTTTT. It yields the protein CASRDSLLTGELFF.

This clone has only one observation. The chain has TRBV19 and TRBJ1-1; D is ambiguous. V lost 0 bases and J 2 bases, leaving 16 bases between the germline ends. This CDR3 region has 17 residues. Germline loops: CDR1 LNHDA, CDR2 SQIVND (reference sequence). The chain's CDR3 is CASSIDRIETINTEAFF. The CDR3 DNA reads TGTGCCAGTAGTATAGATCGAATTGAGACAATAAACACTGAAGCTTTCTTT.

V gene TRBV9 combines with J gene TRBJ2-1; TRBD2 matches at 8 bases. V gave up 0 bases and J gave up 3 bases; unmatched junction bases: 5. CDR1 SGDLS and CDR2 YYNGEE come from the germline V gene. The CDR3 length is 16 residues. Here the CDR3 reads CASSVGGRGDYNEQFF. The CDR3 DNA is TGTGCCAGCAGCGTAGGCGGGCGGGGGGACTACAATGAGCAGTTCTTC.

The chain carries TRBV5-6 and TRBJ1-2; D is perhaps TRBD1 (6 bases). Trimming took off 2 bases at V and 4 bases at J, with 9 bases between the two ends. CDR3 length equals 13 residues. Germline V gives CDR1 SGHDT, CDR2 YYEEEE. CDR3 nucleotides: TGTGCCAGCAGCTTAGGCAGGGGCTATGGCTACACCTTC. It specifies CASSLGRGYGYTF.

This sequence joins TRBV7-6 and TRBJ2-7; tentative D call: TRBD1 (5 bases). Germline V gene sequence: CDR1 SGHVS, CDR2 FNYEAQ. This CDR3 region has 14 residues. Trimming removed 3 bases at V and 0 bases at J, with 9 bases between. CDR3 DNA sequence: TGTGCCAGCAGCTTCCGACAGAGCTCCTACGAGCAGTACTTC. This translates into CASSFRQSSYEQYF.

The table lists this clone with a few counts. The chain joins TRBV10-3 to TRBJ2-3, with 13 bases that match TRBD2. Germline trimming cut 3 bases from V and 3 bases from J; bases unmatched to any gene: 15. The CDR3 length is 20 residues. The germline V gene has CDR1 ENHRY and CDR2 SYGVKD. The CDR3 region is CAISDTGLAGARLGTDTQYF. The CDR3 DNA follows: TGTGCCATCAGTGATACAGGACTAGCGGGAGCGCGACTTGGGACAGATACGCAGTATTTT.

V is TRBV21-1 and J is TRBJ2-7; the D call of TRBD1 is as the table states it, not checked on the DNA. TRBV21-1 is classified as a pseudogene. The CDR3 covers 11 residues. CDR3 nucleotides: TGTGCCAGCAGCCACTCCTACGAGCAGTACTTC. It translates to CASSHSYEQYF.

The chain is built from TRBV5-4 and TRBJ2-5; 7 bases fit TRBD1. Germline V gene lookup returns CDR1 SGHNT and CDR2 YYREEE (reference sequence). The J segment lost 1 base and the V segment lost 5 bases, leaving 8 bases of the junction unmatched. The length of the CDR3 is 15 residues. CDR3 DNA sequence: TGTGCCAGCAGGACCGGGACAGAGTTCCAAGAGACCCAGTACTTC. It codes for CASRTGTEFQETQYF.

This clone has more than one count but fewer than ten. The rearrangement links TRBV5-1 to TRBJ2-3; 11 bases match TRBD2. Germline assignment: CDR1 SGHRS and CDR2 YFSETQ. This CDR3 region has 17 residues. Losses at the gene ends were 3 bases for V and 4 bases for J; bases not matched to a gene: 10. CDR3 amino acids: CASSWDGTSGGADTQYF. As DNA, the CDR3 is TGCGCCAGCAGCTGGGACGGGACTAGCGGCGGTGCAGATACGCAGTATTTT.

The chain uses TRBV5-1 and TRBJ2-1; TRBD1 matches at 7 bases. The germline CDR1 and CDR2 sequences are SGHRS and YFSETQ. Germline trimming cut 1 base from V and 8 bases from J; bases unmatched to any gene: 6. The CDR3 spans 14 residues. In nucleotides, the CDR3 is TGCGCCAGCAGCTTGCGGGACAGCTGGGATGAGCAGTTCTTC. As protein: CASSLRDSWDEQFF.